What follows are 13 T cell receptor beta chains derived from one specimen sequenced in a study of vaccination and CD4 T cells after COVID-19. MiXCR, applied by TCRdb to the PCR reads, yields one record per CDR3 protein. The sample has tens of thousands of distinct CDR3 sequences, 50% to 60% seen once. The sample was CD4+ T cells from blood, taken before SARS-CoV-2 vaccination. Every receptor here comes from a human donor who had recovered from COVID-19.

The chain uses TRBV6-5 and TRBJ1-2; a weak D match, TRBD1 (5 bases). V dropped 3 bases and J dropped 7 bases, with 18 bases sitting between them. CDR1 MNHEY and CDR2 SVGAGI come from the germline V gene. This CDR3 region has 15 residues. This CDR3 is CASSYDDSRSGGYTF. As DNA, the CDR3 is TGTGCCAGCAGTTATGATGACAGTCGATCGGGTGGCTACACCTTC.

A few counts support this clonotype. The rearrangement uses TRBV7-2 and TRBJ1-5; TRBD1 agrees at 10 bases. This CDR3 is 16 amino acids long. The germline V gene encodes CDR1 SGHTA and CDR2 FQGNSA. V trimming: 5 bases; J trimming: 2 bases; junction bases outside the gene matches: 6. The CDR3 sequence is CASSLQGTGGNQPQHF. The CDR3 nucleotides are TGTGCCAGCAGCCTCCAGGGGACAGGGGGCAATCAGCCCCAGCATTTT.

This clonotype was counted only a few times. This chain uses TRBV27 with TRBJ1-1; D ambiguous. The V gene's germline CDR1 is MNHEY and CDR2 SMNVEV (reference sequence). Deletions cut 7 bases from V and 6 bases from J, with 9 bases between. CDR3 length: 11 residues. The DNA for the CDR3 is TGTGCCAGCATGCGAGGCTCTGAAGCTTTCTTT. It codes for CASMRGSEAFF.

The chain joins TRBV12-3 or TRBV12-4 to TRBJ1-5; D remains unclear. The CDR3 is 14 amino acids. V was shortened by 3 bases and J by 3 bases, with 9 bases between the two germline ends. CDR3 in amino acids: CASSLGRFNQPQHF. The CDR3 bases are TGTGCCAGCAGTTTGGGCAGGTTCAATCAGCCCCAGCATTTT.

This clonotype was detected only a few times. The chain couples TRBV27 to TRBJ2-7; perhaps TRBD1 as D (6 bases). There are 13 residues in the CDR3. Germline V gene lookup returns CDR1 MNHEY and CDR2 SMNVEV (reference sequence). The ends were cut back, 5 bases at V and 4 bases at J, with 12 bases in the middle. CDR3 nucleotide sequence: TGTGCCAGCAGTAAAGGACAGCTTTACGAGCAGTACTTC. This gives the protein CASSKGQLYEQYF.

This rearrangement joins TRBV6-1 to TRBJ1-4, with no clear D. This CDR3 is 11 amino acids long. The V end lost 6 bases, the J end lost 7 bases, and 6 bases lay between the germline ends. Germline V gene lookup returns CDR1 MNHNS and CDR2 SASEGT. This CDR3 reads CASRGGEKLFF. The CDR3 region has the DNA TGTGCCAGCAGGGGAGGTGAAAAACTGTTTTTT.

The V gene is TRBV12-3 or TRBV12-4, the J gene TRBJ2-6, with D perhaps given as TRBD1 or TRBD2 (5 bases each). Trimming pared 3 bases from V and 0 bases from J, leaving 6 bases between. The CDR3 covers 15 residues. CDR3: CASSLGVSGANVLTF. The DNA of the CDR3 is TGTGCCAGCAGTTTGGGGGTCTCTGGGGCCAACGTCCTGACTTTC.

This clonotype was recorded a few times. The J gene is TRBJ2-3, the V gene TRBV6-2 or TRBV6-3, with 7 positions matching TRBD2. The trim removed 6 bases at V and 7 bases at J, leaving 7 bases unmatched. The CDR3 extends over 13 amino acids. From germline, CDR1 is MNHEY and CDR2 SVGEGT. The DNA of the CDR3 is TGTGCCAGCAGGAGGACTAGTTACCATACGCAGTATTTT. Protein product: CASRRTSYHTQYF.

The chain recombines TRBV7-9 with TRBJ1-6; no clear D gene. The CDR3 extends over 15 amino acids. The germline V and J ends were trimmed by 1 base and 1 base, with 5 bases remaining between them. The germline gives CDR1 SEHNR, CDR2 FQNEAQ (reference sequence). CDR3 sequence: CASSLGASYNSPLHF. For the CDR3, the DNA is TGTGCCAGCAGCTTAGGTGCTTCCTATAATTCACCCCTCCACTTT.

The table lists this clonotype with a few counts. V gene TRBV2 combines with J gene TRBJ2-5, with 7 bases identical to TRBD2. The germline CDR1 and CDR2 sequences are SNHLY and FYNNEI. The CDR3 is 14 residues long. V was clipped by 5 bases and J by 4 bases; unmatched bases: 7. The DNA of the CDR3 is TGTGCCAGCAGTAGCGGGACGGGTCGAGAGACCCAGTACTTC. Amino acids: CASSSGTGRETQYF. The variable domain in full, with the rest retrieved from reference TRBV2 and TRBJ2-5, is EPEVTQTPSHQVTQMGQEVILRCVPISNHLYFYWYRQILGQKVEFLVSFYNNEISEKSEIFDDQFSVERPDGSNFTLKIRSTKLEDSAMYFCASSSGTGRETQYFGPGTRLLVL.

The chain joins TRBV7-8 to TRBJ2-7, with TRBD2 identical over 8 bases. The CDR3 has 15 amino acids. Unmatched junction bases numbered 11, after V lost 6 bases and J lost 4 bases. The germline V gene encodes CDR1 SGHVS and CDR2 FQNEAQ. CDR3 nucleotides: TGTGCCAGCAGACGAGCACTTCGGGGGGGGTACGAGCAGTACTTC. It yields the protein CASRRALRGGYEQYF.

A remark on this clonotype: One end of the junction varies from germline; a read error may be responsible. The rearrangement links TRBV6-1 to TRBJ2-7; the D gene is possibly TRBD2 (5 bases). The length of the CDR3 is 12 residues. In germline, CDR1 is MNHNS, CDR2 SASEGT. The CDR3 sequence is CASSSGERAPGF. CDR3 DNA sequence: TGTGCCAGCAGCTCCGGGGAGAGGGCCCCCGGATTC.

V usage is TRBV29-1 and J usage is TRBJ1-2; TRBD1 is a possible D gene (5 bases). Germline CDR1 reads SQVTM; CDR2 reads ANQGSEA. This CDR3 has 13 amino acids. V was cut by 3 bases and J by 7 bases, with 15 bases left in between. The CDR3 DNA follows: TGCAGCGTTGATCGAGAGGGGATAGCTGGCTACACCTTC. It encodes CSVDREGIAGYTF.